Each of the 11 T cell receptor beta chains below was sequenced from the same sample in a study of cytomegalovirus exposure and HLA in healthy donors. The PCR used 60 Vbeta and 13 Jbeta primers. The protocol was immunoSEQ multiplex PCR, while the TCRdb copy is restricted to in-frame clones and leaves out a portion. This listing includes about 59,000 clones. Source material: PBMCs. The receptors here all came from a man under 40 in good health and CMV-seropositive.

This sequence joins TRBV6-4 and TRBJ2-3, with D tentatively TRBD2 (6 bases). The CDR3 is made up of 16 amino acids. Trimming took off 1 base at V and 2 bases at J, with 13 bases between the two ends. Germline loops: CDR1 MRHNA, CDR2 SNTAGT. CDR3 DNA sequence: TGTGCCAGCAGTGACTTGGGCGGGGACGCCACAGATACGCAGTATTTT. It yields the protein CASSDLGGDATDTQYF.

CDR3 sequence: CASSLHTGELFF. Here the CDR3 DNA reads TGTGCCAGCAGCCTCCACACCGGGGAGCTGTTTTTT. This rearrangement joins TRBV11-3 to TRBJ2-2; unclear D gene. The germline gives CDR1 SGHNT, CDR2 YENEEA. The CDR3 covers 12 residues. V shed 5 bases and J shed 3 bases, with 4 bases lying between them.

The chain combines TRBV5-4 with TRBJ2-5, with TRBD1 matching 8 bases. Germline CDR1 is SGHNT and CDR2 is YYREEE (reference sequence). This CDR3 contains 14 residues. V lost 4 bases, J lost 2 bases, and 4 bases stayed unmatched. The CDR3 loop reads CASSMRTGQETQYF. DNA for the CDR3: TGTGCCAGCAGCATGCGGACAGGGCAAGAGACCCAGTACTTC.

The V gene is TRBV6-1, the J gene TRBJ1-2, with 9 positions matching TRBD1. The CDR3 sequence is 18 residues long. With 1 base clipped from V and 4 bases from J, the junction kept 13 bases outside the gene matches. Germline CDR1 reads MNHNS; CDR2 reads SASEGT. The CDR3 sequence: CASSEDRTGVVSSYGYTF. The DNA for the CDR3 is TGTGCCAGCAGTGAAGACCGGACAGGGGTCGTTTCGAGCTATGGCTACACCTTC.

This chain connects TRBV19 to TRBJ1-2, with 7 bases lining up with TRBD1. The germline CDR1 and CDR2 sequences are LNHDA and SQIVND (reference sequence). J gave up 7 bases and V 3 bases, and 5 bases lay outside the gene matches. The CDR3 consists of 13 residues. Written as DNA, the CDR3 is TGTGCCAGTAGTATTGAGACAGGGAGTGGCTACACCTTC. The encoded protein is CASSIETGSGYTF.

V usage is TRBV7-9 and J usage is TRBJ2-3, with unresolved D. Trimming pared 5 bases from V and 2 bases from J, leaving 11 bases between. CDR3 length: 14 amino acids. Germline CDR1 is SEHNR and CDR2 is FQNEAQ (reference sequence). DNA of the CDR3: TGTGCCAGCAGCCTTGGAGTCTCCACAGATACGCAGTATTTT. Translating it yields CASSLGVSTDTQYF.

This chain uses TRBV7-9 with TRBJ1-1; D perhaps matches TRBD1 (6 bases). The CDR3 has 17 amino acids. Germline loops: CDR1 SEHNR, CDR2 FQNEAQ (reference sequence). The ends were cut back, 5 bases at V and 0 bases at J, with 19 bases in the middle. CDR3 nucleotides: TGTGCCAGCAGCGAACCTGCAGGGGCCTGGCTGAACACTGAAGCTTTCTTT. This encodes CASSEPAGAWLNTEAFF.

This chain connects TRBV4-1 to TRBJ2-5, with a possible D match to TRBD2 (6 bases). Germline values: CDR1 MGHRA, CDR2 YSYEKL. This CDR3 contains 14 residues. Trimming stripped 0 bases from V and 5 bases from J, with 10 bases between. Written as DNA, the CDR3 is TGCGCCAGCAGCCAAGAACGACGGGGGGAGACCCAGTACTTC. Translated, it gives CASSQERRGETQYF.

The rearrangement uses TRBV7-8 and TRBJ2-3; 8 bases are a match to TRBD1. In germline, CDR1 is SGHVS, CDR2 FQNEAQ. This CDR3 contains 17 residues. V gave up 5 bases and J gave up 0 bases; unmatched junction bases: 10. In nucleotides, the CDR3 is TGTGCCAGCAGCACGGCCCCAGGGGGCCTGAGCACAGATACGCAGTATTTT. The encoded protein is CASSTAPGGLSTDTQYF. The variable domain in full, with the rest retrieved from reference TRBV7-8 and TRBJ2-3, is GAGVSQSPRYKVAKRGQDVALRCDPISGHVSLFWYQQALGQGPEFLTYFQNEAQLDKSGLPSDRFFAERPEGSVSTLKIQRTQQEDSAVYLCASSTAPGGLSTDTQYFGPGTRLTVL.

The chain combines TRBV19 with TRBJ2-5; weak D call: TRBD1 (5 bases). The V and J ends lost 4 bases and 5 bases respectively, with 8 bases between them. Germline V gene sequence: CDR1 LNHDA, CDR2 SQIVND (reference sequence). The CDR3 has 12 residues. CDR3: CASSTRGETQYF. CDR3 sequence (DNA): TGTGCCAGTAGTACTAGGGGTGAGACCCAGTACTTC.

This chain connects TRBV30 to TRBJ1-5, with 12 positions matching TRBD1. The ends lost 5 bases at V and 8 bases at J; junction bases unmatched: 4. This CDR3 is 13 amino acids long. Germline assignment: CDR1 GTSNPN and CDR2 SVGIG (reference sequence). As DNA, the CDR3 is TGTGCCTGGGGGGGGACAGGGGGCAAGCCCCAGCATTTT. Translating gives CAWGGTGGKPQHF.